Listed below are T cell receptor beta chains from one sample, sequenced in a study of cytomegalovirus exposure and HLA in healthy donors. The protocol was immunoSEQ multiplex PCR, while the TCRdb copy is restricted to in-frame clones and leaves out a portion. This table has just over 150,000 clones, around 72% appearing once. The specimen was PBMCs. Receptors were obtained from a man in his forties or fifties in good health and CMV-seropositive. Each CDR3 is given with its conserved first and last residue. Fields, in order: V gene, D gene, J gene, clone size, CDR3 protein, CDR3 DNA. The D gene is left open where the match is weak. A row's size may be missing; if present it is once, few, many or a size class.

v_call: TRBV7-8; d_call: TRBD1; j_call: TRBJ1-1; clone_size: NA; cdr3_aa: CASSLTGGAFF; cdr3_nt: TGTGCCAGCAGCTTGACAGGGGGAGCTTTCTTT
v_call: TRBV7-2; d_call: TRBD1; j_call: TRBJ2-1; clone_size: NA; cdr3_aa: CASSSPQGASLYNEQFF; cdr3_nt: TGTGCCAGCAGCTCACCACAGGGGGCGAGTTTATACAATGAGCAGTTCTTC
v_call: TRBV19; d_call: TRBD1; j_call: TRBJ2-7; clone_size: NA; cdr3_aa: CASSAPGQDYEQYF; cdr3_nt: TGTGCCAGTAGTGCCCCGGGACAGGACTACGAGCAGTACTTC
v_call: TRBV7-2; d_call: NA; j_call: TRBJ2-7; clone_size: NA; cdr3_aa: CASSPGVREQYF; cdr3_nt: TGTGCCAGCAGCCCCGGAGTACGCGAGCAGTACTTC
v_call: TRBV7-3; d_call: NA; j_call: TRBJ2-2; clone_size: once; cdr3_aa: CASSLSGDTGELFF; cdr3_nt: TGTGCCAGCAGCTTAAGCGGGGACACCGGGGAGCTGTTTTTT
v_call: TRBV30; d_call: TRBD1; j_call: TRBJ2-7; clone_size: NA; cdr3_aa: CAWSRTGGYEQYF; cdr3_nt: TGTGCCTGGAGTCGGACAGGGGGCTACGAGCAGTACTTC
v_call: TRBV2; d_call: NA; j_call: TRBJ1-3; clone_size: NA; cdr3_aa: CASSAAMTIISGNTIYF; cdr3_nt: TGTGCCAGCAGTGCGGCAATGACTATAATCTCTGGAAACACCATATATTTT
v_call: TRBV2; d_call: NA; j_call: TRBJ2-1; clone_size: NA; cdr3_aa: CASSAELVNEQFF; cdr3_nt: TGTGCCAGCAGTGCCGAGCTAGTCAATGAGCAGTTCTTC
v_call: TRBV29-1; d_call: TRBD2; j_call: TRBJ2-5; clone_size: once; cdr3_aa: CSVASRGGETQYF; cdr3_nt: TGCAGCGTTGCCTCACGGGGGGGGGAGACCCAGTACTTC
v_call: TRBV6-5; d_call: TRBD2; j_call: TRBJ2-7; clone_size: NA; cdr3_aa: CASSLTSGPSYEQYF; cdr3_nt: TGTGCCAGCAGCCTTACTAGCGGCCCCTCCTACGAGCAGTACTTC
v_call: TRBV10-3; d_call: TRBD1; j_call: TRBJ2-7; clone_size: few; cdr3_aa: CAISERGQGTYEQYF; cdr3_nt: TGTGCCATCAGTGAGCGGGGACAGGGCACCTACGAGCAGTACTTC
v_call: TRBV27; d_call: NA; j_call: TRBJ1-5; clone_size: NA; cdr3_aa: CASSPRQNNQPQHF; cdr3_nt: TGTGCCAGCAGTCCGCGACAGAACAATCAGCCCCAGCATTTT
v_call: TRBV7-9; d_call: NA; j_call: TRBJ1-5; clone_size: few; cdr3_aa: CASSLQGGQPQHF; cdr3_nt: TGTGCCAGCAGCCTACAGGGAGGGCAGCCCCAGCATTTT
v_call: TRBV19; d_call: NA; j_call: TRBJ1-6; clone_size: NA; cdr3_aa: CASSLRQEIPSPLHF; cdr3_nt: TGTGCCAGTAGTCTCCGACAGGAAATCCCTTCACCCCTCCACTTT
v_call: TRBV7-7; d_call: NA; j_call: TRBJ2-2; clone_size: NA; cdr3_aa: CASSRDQGWAGELFF; cdr3_nt: TGTGCTAGCAGCCGCGACCAGGGGTGGGCCGGGGAGCTGTTTTTT
v_call: TRBV6-1; d_call: NA; j_call: TRBJ2-1; clone_size: NA; cdr3_aa: CASSEVDRTPYNEQFF; cdr3_nt: TGTGCCAGCAGTGAAGTCGACAGGACCCCCTACAATGAGCAGTTCTTC